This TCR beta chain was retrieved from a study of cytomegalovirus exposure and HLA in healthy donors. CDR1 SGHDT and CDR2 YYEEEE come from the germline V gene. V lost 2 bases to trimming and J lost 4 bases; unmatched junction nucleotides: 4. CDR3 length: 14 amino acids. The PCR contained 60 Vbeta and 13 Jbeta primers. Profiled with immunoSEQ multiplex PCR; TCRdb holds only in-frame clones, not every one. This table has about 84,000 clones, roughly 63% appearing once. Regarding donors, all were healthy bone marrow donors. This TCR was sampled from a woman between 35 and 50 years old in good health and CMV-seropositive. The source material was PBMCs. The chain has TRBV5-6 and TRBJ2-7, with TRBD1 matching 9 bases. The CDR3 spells CASSFGTGRYEQYF. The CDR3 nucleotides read TGTGCCAGCAGCTTTGGGACAGGGCGATACGAGCAGTACTTC.